Below, 22 T cell receptor beta chains from the same sample are listed, as sequenced in a study of PD-1 blockade in classical Hodgkin lymphoma. Data came from immunoSEQ multiplex PCR; TCRdb stores just in-frame clones and leaves some out. The table shows about 17,000 clones, with 82% occurring only once. Patients all relapsed after autologous stem cell transplantation, and there was variation in brentuximab vedotin exposure. Source: peripheral blood mononuclear cells (PBMCs), taken before the second cycle of nivolumab. The receptor set was obtained from a human donor with classical Hodgkin lymphoma.

With respect to this clone: The CDR3 end shows no conserved phenylalanine or tryptophan, and so a read error is likely. Because the CDR3's place on the DNA is in doubt, the DNA is left out and the CDR3 is given as listed by TCRdb. The chain recombines TRBV6-1 with TRBJ1-2. The CDR3 region is 11 residues in length, termini included. CDR1 MNHNS and CDR2 SASEGT come from the germline V gene. This CDR3 reads CASSEIRRRSL.

This chain connects TRBV14 to TRBJ1-2; TRBD1 aligns across 10 bases. The V segment lost 3 bases and the J segment 3 bases; nucleotides outside the gene matches: 13. In germline, CDR1 is SGHDN, CDR2 FVKESK. CDR3 size: 18 residues. The DNA for the CDR3 is TGTGCCAGCAGCCAGTCAGACACCGGGACAGGGGTGTACTATGGCTACACCTTC. Amino acids: CASSQSDTGTGVYYGYTF. Using reference TRBV14 and TRBJ1-2 for the parts outside the CDR3, the full variable domain is EAGVTQFPSHSVIEKGQTVTLRCDPISGHDNLYWYRRVMGKEIKFLLHFVKESKQDESGMPNNRFLAERTGGTYSTLKVQPAELEDSGVYFCASSQSDTGTGVYYGYTFGSGTRLTVV.

The chain carries TRBV6-5 and TRBJ2-7, with TRBD1 as a possible D gene (6 bases). Germline-derived CDR1 and CDR2 are MNHEY and SVGAGI. Trimming cost V 0 bases and J 6 bases, with 12 bases left between them. The CDR3 is 14 residues long. The CDR3 region has the DNA TGTGCCAGCAGTTACTCGGGACACCCCTCCGAGCAGTACTTC. Translated: CASSYSGHPSEQYF.

The rearrangement joins TRBV7-8 to TRBJ1-1, with D unresolved. V lost 0 bases and J 4 bases, leaving 12 bases between the germline ends. The germline gives CDR1 SGHVS, CDR2 FQNEAQ. CDR3 size: 15 residues. The CDR3 coding sequence is TGTGCCAGCAGCTTAGCGGGCGGGGTCCCCACTGAAGCTTTCTTT. This gives the protein CASSLAGGVPTEAFF.

The chain is built from TRBV9 and TRBJ1-6, with a possible D match to TRBD1 (6 bases). Germline-derived CDR1 and CDR2 are SGDLS and YYNGEE. The CDR3 is made up of 14 amino acids. V was trimmed by 0 bases and J by 8 bases, leaving 9 bases between them. The CDR3, as DNA: TGTGCCAGCAGCGTAGGGACAGCCGATTCACCCCTCCACTTT. This sequence encodes CASSVGTADSPLHF.

This CDR3 reads CASSLNRDSSYEQYF. As DNA, the CDR3 is TGTGCCAGCAGCCTCAACCGGGACAGCTCCTACGAGCAGTACTTC. The rearrangement joins TRBV16 to TRBJ2-7; the match to TRBD1 covers 7 bases. V lost 4 bases to trimming and J lost 0 bases; unmatched junction nucleotides: 6. Germline V gene data show CDR1 as KGHSY and CDR2 as FQNENV. The CDR3 consists of 15 residues.

Points on this clone: One end of the junction is discordant with germline, which a read error may explain. The genes are TRBV7-7 and TRBJ2-2; D remains unclear. Germline values: CDR1 SSHAT, CDR2 FNYEAQ (reference sequence). The CDR3 covers 16 residues. CDR3 sequence reads: CASSTMGAANTGELFF. The CDR3 DNA reads as TGTGCTAGCAGCACTATGGGTGCCGCGAACACCGGGGAGCTGTTTTTT.

The CDR3 sequence is CASSQSGEDTQYF. The CDR3 DNA follows: TGTGCCAGCAGCCAATCCGGTGAGGATACGCAGTATTTT. The chain recombines TRBV4-2 with TRBJ2-3; D gene ambiguous. CDR3 length: 13 residues. The V end lost 2 bases, the J end lost 6 bases, and 9 bases lay between the germline ends. Germline CDR1 is LGHNA and CDR2 is YNFKEQ.

The chain recombines TRBV5-1 with TRBJ1-1; TRBD1 agrees at 8 bases. CDR1 is SGHRS, CDR2 YFSETQ, per germline. V was clipped by 2 bases and J by 5 bases; unmatched bases: 2. The CDR3 totals 13 residues. CDR3 amino acids: CASSLRTGTEAFF. DNA for the CDR3: TGCGCCAGCAGCTTAAGGACAGGGACTGAAGCTTTCTTT.

V gene TRBV5-1 combines with J gene TRBJ1-6; no reliable D call. This CDR3 is built from 18 residues. The V end lost 2 bases, the J end lost 0 bases, and 15 bases lay between the germline ends. Germline CDR1 reads SGHRS; CDR2 reads YFSETQ. This chain's CDR3 is CASSFGRGSSSYNSPLHF. CDR3 nucleotides: TGCGCCAGCAGCTTTGGGCGGGGATCGAGCTCCTATAATTCACCCCTCCACTTT.

The chain's CDR3 is CASSETHLSDSVEGYTF. In nucleotides, the CDR3 is TGCGCCAGCAGTGAGACCCACTTGTCGGACTCCGTCGAGGGCTACACCTTC. V usage is TRBV10-1 and J usage is TRBJ1-2; D unresolved. Germline V CDR1 and CDR2: WNHNN, SYGVQD (reference sequence). Trimming took off 2 bases at V and 8 bases at J, with 24 bases between the two ends. The CDR3 extends over 17 amino acids.

This clone was picked up a small number of times. The chain employs TRBV15 and TRBJ1-2, with 8 nucleotides matching TRBD1. Germline CDR1 reads LNHNV; CDR2 reads YYDKDF (reference sequence). V lost 4 bases and J lost 2; bases outside the gene matches: 6. This CDR3 region has 15 residues. Here the CDR3 reads CATSTSGQENYGYTF. Here the CDR3 DNA reads TGTGCCACCAGCACGTCGGGACAGGAGAACTATGGCTACACCTTC.

The V gene is TRBV11-2, the J gene TRBJ2-7, with 7 bases lining up with TRBD2. Germline assignment: CDR1 SGHAT and CDR2 FQNNGV. J lost 1 base, V lost 5 bases, and 11 bases had no gene match. The CDR3 runs to 16 residues. The CDR3 region is CASSPISGYLSYEQYF. The CDR3 DNA is TGTGCCAGCAGCCCAATTAGCGGGTATTTATCCTACGAGCAGTACTTC.

The V call is TRBV27, the J call TRBJ2-3; unclear D gene. Trimming left V 3 bases short and J 5 bases short, with 9 bases between. Per germline, CDR1 MNHEY and CDR2 SMNVEV (reference sequence). The CDR3 is 13 amino acids. Here the CDR3 DNA reads TGTGCCAGCAGTTTCTTTAATGAAGATACGCAGTATTTT. Its protein is CASSFFNEDTQYF.

The rearrangement joins TRBV7-9 to TRBJ2-7, with 8 bases that match TRBD1. There are 12 residues in the CDR3. Unmatched junction bases numbered 5, after V lost 7 bases and J lost 6 bases. The germline CDR1 and CDR2 sequences are SEHNR and FQNEAQ (reference sequence). The CDR3 loop reads CASNQGAGEQYF. Written as DNA, the CDR3 is TGTGCCAGCAACCAGGGGGCGGGCGAGCAGTACTTC.

The rearrangement joins TRBV7-9 to TRBJ2-4; 8 positions agree with TRBD1. The V gene's germline CDR1 is SEHNR and CDR2 FQNEAQ (reference sequence). The length of the CDR3 is 18 residues. V gave up 2 bases and J gave up 1 base; unmatched junction bases: 10. CDR3 bases: TGTGCCAGCAGCTTATACCCTGACAGGGGAATTGCCAAAAACATTCAGTACTTC. This codes for CASSLYPDRGIAKNIQYF.

This chain joins TRBV19 and TRBJ2-2; weak D call: TRBD2 (5 bases). Trimming stripped 7 bases from V and 10 bases from J, with 13 bases between. This CDR3 is 12 amino acids long. From germline, CDR1 is LNHDA and CDR2 SQIVND (reference sequence). CDR3 DNA sequence: TGTGCCAGTACCATGGGAGTTGCGGAGCTGTTTTTT. This sequence encodes CASTMGVAELFF. The full variable domain, completed using reference TRBV19 and TRBJ2-2, is DGGITQSPKYLFRKEGQNVTLSCEQNLNHDAMYWYRQDPGQGLRLIYYSQIVNDFQKGDIAEGYSVSREKKESFPLTVTSAQKNPTAFYLCASTMGVAELFFGEGSRLTVL.

The chain combines TRBV2 with TRBJ1-6; D is ambiguous. V was clipped by 5 bases and J by 6 bases, with 5 bases between them. CDR1 and CDR2 (germline): SNHLY, FYNNEI. This CDR3 comprises 12 residues. Here the CDR3 reads CASSYLNSPLHF. In DNA, the CDR3 is TGTGCCAGCAGTTACCTTAATTCACCCCTCCACTTT.

The chain couples TRBV10-3 to TRBJ2-1; TRBD1 aligns across 8 bases. Losses at the gene ends were 8 bases for V and 4 bases for J; bases not matched to a gene: 4. Germline-derived CDR1 and CDR2 are ENHRY and SYGVKD. The CDR3 has 13 residues. The CDR3 here is CAIQGAGYNEQFF. The CDR3 region has the DNA TGTGCCATCCAGGGGGCGGGATACAATGAGCAGTTCTTC.

The chain couples TRBV12-1 to TRBJ2-2. TRBV12-1 is noted as a pseudogene. The CDR3 has 16 residues. The CDR3 sequence: CASSRHGSENTGELFF. The CDR3 DNA sequence: TGTGCCAGCAGCCGGCATGGGTCGGAGAACACCGGGGAGCTGTTTTTT.

The V call is TRBV7-9, the J call TRBJ2-5, with 7 nucleotides matching TRBD2. V lost 1 base, J lost 3 bases, and 5 bases stayed unmatched. Germline CDR1 SEHNR, CDR2 FQNEAQ (reference sequence). The CDR3 extends over 15 amino acids. The chain's CDR3 is CASSLGPSGEETQYF. DNA for the CDR3: TGTGCCAGCAGCTTAGGCCCTAGCGGAGAAGAGACCCAGTACTTC.

V and J are TRBV5-6 and TRBJ1-2; D call uncertain. The CDR3 is 15 amino acids. Per the germline V gene, CDR1 is SGHDT and CDR2 is YYEEEE. V was clipped by 1 base and J by 8 bases, with 18 bases between them. The CDR3 protein is CASSLHMGQWMGYTF. The CDR3 coding sequence is TGTGCCAGCAGCTTGCATATGGGCCAATGGATGGGCTACACCTTC.